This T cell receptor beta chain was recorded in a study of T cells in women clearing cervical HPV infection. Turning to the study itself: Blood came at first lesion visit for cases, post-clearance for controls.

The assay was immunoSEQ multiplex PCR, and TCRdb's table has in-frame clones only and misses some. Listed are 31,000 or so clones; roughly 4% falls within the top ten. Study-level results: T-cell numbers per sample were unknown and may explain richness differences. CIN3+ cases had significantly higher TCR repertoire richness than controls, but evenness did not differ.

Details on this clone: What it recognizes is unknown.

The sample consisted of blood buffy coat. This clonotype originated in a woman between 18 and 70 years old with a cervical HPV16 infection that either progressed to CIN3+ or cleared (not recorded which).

Incomplete CDR3 DNA: TGTGCCAGCAAGGAGCCGGGACTAACCTACACCGGGGAG. The encoded protein is CASKEPGLTYTGE. The CDR3 in its entirety is CASKEPGLTYTGELFF. This rearrangement joins TRBV19 to TRBJ2-2; 7 bases match TRBD2. The read falls 3 residues short of the CDR3 end, and the missing part is taken from the germline J gene. J lost 3 bases, V lost 9 bases, and 13 bases had no gene match. The CDR3 totals 16 residues. The germline gives CDR1 LNHDA, CDR2 SQIVND (reference sequence). The full variable domain, its missing parts supplied by reference TRBV19 and TRBJ2-2, is DGGITQSPKYLFRKEGQNVTLSCEQNLNHDAMYWYRQDPGQGLRLIYYSQIVNDFQKGDIAEGYSVSREKKESFPLTVTSAQKNPTAFYLCASKEPGLTYTGELFFGEGSRLTVL.